The 21 T cell receptor beta chains below come from one sample, sequenced in a study of sequential checkpoint blockade in melanoma. Described treatment: randomized to nivolumab then ipilimumab (arm A) or the reverse (arm B). Only in-frame clones appear in the TCRdb table, and some are missing; sequencing was by immunoSEQ multiplex PCR. This table holds 25,000 to 30,000 clones, about 83% found once. This specimen was CD8+ T cells sorted from blood (inferred from file names), taken from a patient given nivolumab and ipilimumab in sequence. These receptors originate from a human donor with melanoma.

The chain's CDR3 is CATYPGLAEFYEQYF. CDR3 nucleotide sequence: TGTGCCACTTACCCGGGACTAGCGGAGTTCTACGAGCAGTACTTC. The chain joins TRBV15 to TRBJ2-7; 11 positions agree with TRBD2. Germline-derived CDR1 and CDR2 are LNHNV and YYDKDF (reference sequence). The CDR3 is 15 residues long. Trimming took 9 bases from V and 3 from J; bases not matched to a gene: 10.

This clone has just one count. The chain recombines TRBV27 with TRBJ2-3, with D possibly TRBD2 on 6 matching bases. The V end was cut by 2 bases, the J end by 3 bases, with 15 bases between. There are 16 residues in the CDR3. Germline CDR1 is MNHEY and CDR2 is SMNVEV (reference sequence). The CDR3, as DNA: TGTGCCAGCAGTTTAGCGGGTCTGACTAGAACAGATACGCAGTATTTT. Translating gives CASSLAGLTRTDTQYF.

This rearrangement joins TRBV6-5 to TRBJ1-2; 8 positions agree with TRBD1. The CDR3 spans 12 residues. After removal of 6 bases from V and 6 bases from J, the junction contained 3 bases not matched to a gene. Germline V gene sequence: CDR1 MNHEY, CDR2 SVGAGI. This CDR3 reads CASRPQGDGYTF. In nucleotides, the CDR3 is TGTGCCAGCAGACCACAGGGGGATGGCTACACCTTC.

The chain joins TRBV27 to TRBJ2-7; D is ambiguous. This CDR3 contains 14 residues. Trimming cost V 2 bases and J 2 bases, with 10 bases left between them. The germline CDR1 and CDR2 sequences are MNHEY and SMNVEV (reference sequence). The CDR3 here is CASSLPPPAYEQYF. In DNA, the CDR3 is TGTGCCAGCAGTTTACCCCCCCCCGCCTACGAGCAGTACTTC.

J is TRBJ2-7 and V is TRBV4-3, with D maybe TRBD1 (6 bases). V gave up 0 bases and J gave up 4 bases, with 13 bases separating them. The length of the CDR3 is 15 residues. Per the germline V gene, CDR1 is LGHNA and CDR2 is YSLEER. CDR3 residues: CASSQDPGQTYEQYF. For the CDR3, the DNA is TGCGCCAGCAGCCAAGATCCCGGACAGACGTACGAGCAGTACTTC.

CDR3 residues: CASSYLAGNTGELFF. CDR3 nucleotide sequence: TGTGCCAGCAGTTATCTAGCGGGGAACACCGGGGAGCTGTTTTTT. V gene TRBV27 combines with J gene TRBJ2-2; the match to TRBD2 covers 8 bases. CDR3 length: 15 residues. From germline, CDR1 is MNHEY and CDR2 SMNVEV (reference sequence). J gave up 1 base and V 4 bases, and 2 bases lay outside the gene matches.

This chain links TRBV6-1 with TRBJ2-1; 9 bases map to TRBD2. The CDR3 loop spans 14 amino acids. The germline gives CDR1 MNHNS, CDR2 SASEGT. J was trimmed by 8 bases and V by 1 base; bases with no gene match: 3. The CDR3 region has the DNA TGTGCCAGCAGTGAAGGGCTAGCGGGATATGAGCAGTTCTTC. This encodes CASSEGLAGYEQFF.

The rearrangement uses TRBV7-9 and TRBJ2-5, with 8 positions matching TRBD1. The end of the DNA fits TRBJ2-7 better, so the J call may be wrong. The CDR3 runs 14 residues. Looked up from germline, CDR1 is SEHNR and CDR2 is FQNEAQ (reference sequence). In DNA, the CDR3 is TGTGCCAGCAGCTTAGGGGGACAGGTGTACGAGCAGTACTTC. This translates into CASSLGGQVYEQYF.

The chain links TRBV6-5 to TRBJ1-6, with D possibly TRBD1 on 6 matching bases. V was trimmed by 6 bases and J by 10 bases, leaving 16 bases between them. Germline V gene sequence: CDR1 MNHEY, CDR2 SVGAGI. The CDR3 runs 14 residues. CDR3 nucleotides: TGTGCCAGCAGCCCCGCAGGGGACCACTCACCCCTCCACTTT. Translating gives CASSPAGDHSPLHF.

The J gene is TRBJ2-7, the V gene TRBV21-1; the table names TRBD1, a call not compared with the DNA. TRBV21-1 is classified as a pseudogene. This CDR3 has 13 amino acids. This chain's CDR3 is CASFRDRRYEQYF. In nucleotides, the CDR3 is TGTGCCAGCTTCCGGGACAGACGCTACGAGCAGTACTTC.

The rearrangement joins TRBV5-4 to TRBJ2-7; D remains ambiguous. With 0 bases removed from V and 0 bases from J, the gap between germline ends came to 4 bases. The CDR3 spans 13 residues. Germline V gene lookup returns CDR1 SGHNT and CDR2 YYREEE (reference sequence). CDR3 in amino acids: CASSLGSSYEQYF. In DNA form, the CDR3 reads TGTGCCAGCAGCTTGGGGAGCTCCTACGAGCAGTACTTC. The full variable domain, in which reference TRBV5-4 and TRBJ2-7 provide the parts outside the CDR3, is ETGVTQSPTHLIKTRGQQVTLRCSSQSGHNTVSWYQQALGQGPQFIFQYYREEENGRGNFPPRFSGLQFPNYSSELNVNALELDDSALYLCASSLGSSYEQYFGPGTRLTVT.

This rearrangement joins TRBV7-6 to TRBJ2-2, with 12 bases aligning to TRBD2. J gave up 3 bases and V 2 bases, and 4 bases lay outside the gene matches. The CDR3 has 17 amino acids. The germline V gene has CDR1 SGHVS and CDR2 FNYEAQ. CDR3 in amino acids: CASSLLAGGPYTGELFF. CDR3 DNA sequence: TGTGCCAGCAGCTTACTAGCGGGGGGGCCTTACACCGGGGAGCTGTTTTTT.

The chain is built from TRBV7-9 and TRBJ2-7, with D unresolved. Looked up from germline, CDR1 is SEHNR and CDR2 is FQNEAQ (reference sequence). V dropped 1 base and J dropped 3 bases, with 13 bases sitting between them. The CDR3 has 15 residues. CDR3 sequence: CASSLVLSHNYEQYF. In nucleotides, the CDR3 is TGTGCCAGCAGCTTAGTGTTGTCACACAACTACGAGCAGTACTTC. The whole variable domain, filled in from reference TRBV7-9 and TRBJ2-7, reads DTGVSQNPRHKITKRGQNVTFRCDPISEHNRLYWYRQTLGQGPEFLTYFQNEAQLEKSRLLSDRFSAERPKGSFSTLEIQRTEQGDSAMYLCASSLVLSHNYEQYFGPGTRLTVT.

V gene TRBV5-4 combines with J gene TRBJ2-3, with D maybe TRBD2 (5 bases). The CDR3 runs to 14 residues. The germline gives CDR1 SGHNT, CDR2 YYREEE (reference sequence). Trimming shortened V by 7 bases and J by 1 base, and 13 bases separated the two germline ends. The CDR3 region is CASASRAGTDTQYF. CDR3 DNA sequence: TGTGCCAGCGCTAGCAGAGCGGGCACAGATACGCAGTATTTT.

V gene TRBV29-1 combines with J gene TRBJ2-1, with 8 bases identical to TRBD2. CDR3 length: 14 residues. The germline gives CDR1 SQVTM, CDR2 ANQGSEA. V trimming: 7 bases; J trimming: 10 bases; junction bases outside the gene matches: 15. The chain's CDR3 is CSARWLAGSEEQFF. The CDR3, as DNA: TGCAGCGCTCGGTGGCTAGCGGGCTCCGAAGAGCAGTTCTTC.

The chain is built from TRBV2 and TRBJ2-1; TRBD2 matches at 14 bases. V shed 8 bases, J shed 9 bases, and the junction held 9 bases outside the gene matches. The CDR3 is 15 residues long. CDR1 SNHLY and CDR2 FYNNEI come from the germline V gene. The CDR3 DNA reads as TGTGCCAGCGAGGGACTAGCGGGAGATGGTGCTGAGCAGTTCTTC. Translated, it gives CASEGLAGDGAEQFF.

The rearrangement joins TRBV28 to TRBJ1-5; 8 nucleotides match TRBD1. The CDR3 consists of 13 residues. Germline V gene lookup returns CDR1 MDHEN and CDR2 SYDVKM. This CDR3 is CSQGDASNQPQHF. Here the CDR3 DNA reads TGTTCACAGGGGGACGCAAGCAATCAGCCCCAGCATTTT.

The chain couples TRBV23-1 to TRBJ2-7, with 7 bases that match TRBD2. TRBV23-1 carries the ORF label, with uncertain function. The CDR3 runs to 14 residues. Trimming at V came to 5 bases and at J to 6 bases, leaving 10 bases not matched to a gene. The CDR3 DNA sequence: TGCGCCAGCAGTAAGGGAGGGGTTGATTGCGAGCAGTACTTC. Translating gives CASSKGGVDCEQYF.

For the CDR3, the DNA is TGTGCCAGCAGCGCCTCCCAGGGGGCCTACGAGCAGTACTTC. Translating it yields CASSASQGAYEQYF. This sequence joins TRBV9 and TRBJ2-7; 7 bases match TRBD1. V gave up 3 bases and J gave up 2 bases; unmatched junction bases: 5. CDR1 is SGDLS, CDR2 YYNGEE, per germline. CDR3 length: 14 residues.

In its sample, this clone was seen once. The V gene is TRBV10-3, the J gene TRBJ2-2; 8 bases agree with TRBD2. Germline CDR1 ENHRY, CDR2 SYGVKD. The CDR3 has 17 residues. After removal of 3 bases from V and 4 bases from J, the junction contained 10 bases not matched to a gene. In nucleotides, the CDR3 is TGTGCCATCAGTGACCCCACCGGGACTAGGAGCACCGGGGAGCTGTTTTTT. This gives the protein CAISDPTGTRSTGELFF.

CDR3 bases: TGCGCCAGCAGCCAAGATCGACTATTTCGCGCCGGGGAGCTGTTTTTT. This codes for CASSQDRLFRAGELFF. The rearrangement uses TRBV4-3 and TRBJ2-2; D perhaps matches TRBD2 (5 bases). Trimming pared 0 bases from V and 6 bases from J, leaving 14 bases between. This CDR3 has 16 residues. Germline-derived CDR1 and CDR2 are LGHNA and YSLEER.